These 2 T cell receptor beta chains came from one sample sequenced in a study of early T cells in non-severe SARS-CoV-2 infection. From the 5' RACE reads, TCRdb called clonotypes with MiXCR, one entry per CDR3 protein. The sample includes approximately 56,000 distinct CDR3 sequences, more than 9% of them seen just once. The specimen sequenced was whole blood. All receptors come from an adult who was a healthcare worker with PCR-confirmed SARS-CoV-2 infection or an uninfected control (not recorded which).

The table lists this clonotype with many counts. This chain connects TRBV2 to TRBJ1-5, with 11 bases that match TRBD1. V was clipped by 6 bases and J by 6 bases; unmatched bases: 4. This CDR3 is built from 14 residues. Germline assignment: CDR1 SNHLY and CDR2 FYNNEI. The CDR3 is CASSGQGAGQPQHF. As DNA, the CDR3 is TGTGCCAGCAGCGGACAGGGGGCGGGTCAGCCCCAGCATTTT.

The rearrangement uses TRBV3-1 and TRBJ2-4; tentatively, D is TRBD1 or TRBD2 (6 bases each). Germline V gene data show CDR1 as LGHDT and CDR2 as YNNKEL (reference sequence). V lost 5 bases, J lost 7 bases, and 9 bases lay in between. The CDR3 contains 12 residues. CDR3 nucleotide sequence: TGTGCCAGCAGCGAAGGGGGGAACATTCAGTACTTC. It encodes CASSEGGNIQYF.